These 24 T cell receptor beta chains share one sample of origin, sequenced in a study of T cell responses to AZD1222 COVID-19 vaccine. Here immunoSEQ multiplex PCR was the method, and the copy in TCRdb shows in-frame clones only, minus some. The data show about 74,000 clones, 70% to 90% seen once. This material consisted of peripheral blood, taken on day 0 of AZD1222 vaccination. These receptors were obtained from an adult in good health.

The V gene is TRBV20-1, the J gene TRBJ2-3, with D unclear. The germline CDR1 and CDR2 sequences are DFQATT and SNEGSKA (reference sequence). The CDR3 spans 10 residues. Trimming removed 4 bases from V and 9 bases from J, with 8 bases in between. CDR3 bases: TGCAGTGCTATGAGCGACACGCAGTATTTT. It yields the protein CSAMSDTQYF.

This sequence joins TRBV5-1 and TRBJ2-7; either TRBD1 or TRBD2 may fit D (5 bases each). The CDR3 is made up of 15 amino acids. CDR1 and CDR2 (germline): SGHRS, YFSETQ. The V gene lost 5 bases and the J gene lost 2 bases, with 17 bases spanning the gap. The CDR3 spells CASRYSGAGAYEQYF. The CDR3 nucleotides read TGCGCCAGCAGATACTCCGGGGCCGGGGCCTACGAGCAGTACTTC. The full variable domain, in which reference TRBV5-1 and TRBJ2-7 provide the parts outside the CDR3, is KAGVTQTPRYLIKTRGQQVTLSCSPISGHRSVSWYQQTPGQGLQFLFEYFSETQRNKGNFPGRFSGRQFSNSRSEMNVSTLELGDSALYLCASRYSGAGAYEQYFGPGTRLTVT.

In this sample, this clone turned up a few times. This rearrangement joins TRBV2 to TRBJ2-1, with D perhaps matching TRBD1 (5 bases). Trimming removed 6 bases at V and 8 bases at J, with 14 bases between. Germline V lookup: CDR1 SNHLY, CDR2 FYNNEI. The CDR3 has 13 residues. This CDR3 is CASSDQGRDEQFF. CDR3 bases: TGTGCCAGCAGCGACCAGGGTCGGGATGAGCAGTTCTTC.

The chain joins TRBV2 to TRBJ2-7; TRBD1 matches at 9 bases. The V gene's germline CDR1 is SNHLY and CDR2 FYNNEI. The V and J ends lost 6 bases and 0 bases, in that order; junction bases with no gene match: 3. The CDR3 contains 14 residues. CDR3 DNA sequence: TGTGCCAGCAGAACGGACAGGGGCTCCTACGAGCAGTACTTC. Translation: CASRTDRGSYEQYF.

The gene calls are TRBV5-1 and TRBJ2-3; the D is unclear. V was pared by 5 bases and J by 0 bases, with 7 bases between. Germline-derived CDR1 and CDR2 are SGHRS and YFSETQ. The CDR3 loop spans 13 amino acids. The CDR3 here is CASRGPSTDTQYF. CDR3 DNA: TGCGCCAGCAGGGGCCCTAGCACAGATACGCAGTATTTT.

This chain joins TRBV5-1 and TRBJ2-1; D could derive from TRBD1 or TRBD2 (7 bases each). CDR3 size: 17 residues. V was trimmed by 1 base and J by 9 bases, leaving 23 bases between them. CDR1 SGHRS and CDR2 YFSETQ come from the germline V gene. The CDR3 region has the DNA TGCGCCAGCAGCTTGAGGGCCCAGGGGGAGGGCCGGGGTGAGCAGTTCTTC. It codes for CASSLRAQGEGRGEQFF.

The CDR3 reads CASSLGTGTTNEKLFF. CDR3 in DNA: TGTGCCAGCAGCTTGGGAACAGGGACGACGAATGAAAAACTGTTTTTT. This rearrangement joins TRBV7-9 to TRBJ1-4; TRBD1 is a possible D gene (6 bases). V shed 3 bases and J shed 5 bases, with 16 bases lying between them. The CDR3 sequence is 16 residues long. CDR1 and CDR2 (germline): SEHNR, FQNEAQ (reference sequence). Supplemented by reference TRBV7-9 and TRBJ1-4, the full variable domain reads DTGVSQNPRHKITKRGQNVTFRCDPISEHNRLYWYRQTLGQGPEFLTYFQNEAQLEKSRLLSDRFSAERPKGSFSTLEIQRTEQGDSAMYLCASSLGTGTTNEKLFFGSGTQLSVL.

In regard to this clone: Compared with germline, one end of the junction differs, possibly owing to a read error. CDR3: CTSSLGAGYGYTF. The CDR3 DNA sequence: TGTACCAGCAGTTTAGGGGCAGGCTATGGCTACACCTTC. V usage is TRBV12-3 or TRBV12-4 and J usage is TRBJ1-2; possibly TRBD1 for D (5 bases). CDR3 length: 13 residues.

The V gene is TRBV28, the J gene TRBJ1-2; 8 nucleotides match TRBD1. Germline V CDR1 and CDR2: MDHEN, SYDVKM. J was trimmed by 8 bases and V by 3 bases; bases with no gene match: 11. The CDR3 is 15 amino acids. In DNA, the CDR3 is TGTGCCAGCAGTTTGTCAAACAGGGGGACAACGGGCTACACCTTC. It translates to CASSLSNRGTTGYTF.

The chain joins TRBV30 to TRBJ2-2; the match to TRBD2 covers 8 bases. This CDR3 contains 14 residues. CDR1 and CDR2 (germline): GTSNPN, SVGIG (reference sequence). The junction had 3 bases not matched to a gene; V was cut back by 5 bases and J by 1 base. For the CDR3, the DNA is TGTGCCTGGCCGGGGGGGAGGAACACCGGGGAGCTGTTTTTT. Its translation: CAWPGGRNTGELFF.

This rearrangement joins TRBV7-9 to TRBJ2-7, with D perhaps TRBD2 (6 bases). The CDR3 has 14 residues. CDR1 SEHNR and CDR2 FQNEAQ come from the germline V gene (reference sequence). Trimming left V 1 base short and J 4 bases short, with 11 bases between. The CDR3 coding sequence is TGTGCCAGCAGCTTAGGTTTCGGGGGATACGAGCAGTACTTC. Protein sequence: CASSLGFGGYEQYF.

The gene calls are TRBV19 and TRBJ1-1; no clear D. The CDR3 spans 13 residues. Germline V gene sequence: CDR1 LNHDA, CDR2 SQIVND (reference sequence). V lost 6 bases and J 1 base, leaving 9 bases between the germline ends. In nucleotides, the CDR3 is TGTGCCAGTAGATTTCGGTCGAACACTGAAGCTTTCTTT. Its translation: CASRFRSNTEAFF.

This chain connects TRBV3-1 (or the pseudogene TRBV3-2) to TRBJ1-2, with D hard to call. Germline V gives CDR1 LGHDT, CDR2 YNNKEL (reference sequence). The CDR3 runs 15 residues. Trimming stripped 4 bases from V and 4 bases from J, with 16 bases between. CDR3 coding DNA: TGTGCCAGCAGCCCCTCGTTGGGTGAAGGCTATGGCTACACCTTC. Translated: CASSPSLGEGYGYTF.

The rearrangement joins TRBV4-2 to TRBJ2-7; TRBD2 agrees at 7 bases. The J segment lost 2 bases and the V segment lost 3 bases, leaving 7 bases of the junction unmatched. Germline CDR1 reads LGHNA; CDR2 reads YNFKEQ. The CDR3 spans 15 residues. CDR3 protein: CASSQRLAETYEQYF. The CDR3 region has the DNA TGTGCCAGCAGCCAGAGACTAGCTGAAACCTACGAGCAGTACTTC.

The chain uses TRBV9 and TRBJ1-2; the D gene is possibly TRBD1 (5 bases). The CDR3 length is 17 residues. The V and J ends lost 2 bases and 5 bases respectively, with 22 bases between them. CDR1 is SGDLS and CDR2 is YYNGEE in the germline V gene. CDR3: CASSVSLAQDSQYGYTF. For the CDR3, the DNA is TGTGCCAGCAGCGTTAGCCTCGCACAGGACTCTCAGTATGGCTACACCTTC.

The chain uses TRBV7-2 and TRBJ1-2; D may be TRBD1 (6 bases). The germline V gene has CDR1 SGHTA and CDR2 FQGNSA. V was cut by 4 bases and J by 5 bases, with 14 bases left in between. This CDR3 region has 14 residues. Here the CDR3 DNA reads TGTGCCAGCAGCTCGAGCAGGGGCAGATATGGCTACACCTTC. Translated: CASSSSRGRYGYTF.

The chain is built from TRBV11-2 and TRBJ2-3; tentative D call: TRBD2 (5 bases). CDR1 and CDR2 (germline): SGHAT, FQNNGV. This CDR3 comprises 15 residues. Trimming stripped 3 bases from V and 2 bases from J, with 12 bases between. The CDR3 loop is CASSLSGILTDTQYF. The DNA of the CDR3 is TGTGCCAGCAGCTTGAGCGGAATACTCACAGATACGCAGTATTTT.

This chain joins TRBV3-1 (or the pseudogene TRBV3-2) and TRBJ2-2, with 9 bases identical to TRBD1. J gave up 1 base and V 0 bases, and 3 bases lay outside the gene matches. Germline assignment: CDR1 LGHDT and CDR2 YNNKEL (reference sequence). This CDR3 is built from 17 residues. The CDR3 DNA reads as TGTGCCAGCAGCCAAGATGGGACAGGGCGGAACACCGGGGAGCTGTTTTTT. Amino acid sequence: CASSQDGTGRNTGELFF.

The chain is built from TRBV6-5 and TRBJ1-6; maybe TRBD1 (6 bases). Germline CDR1 reads MNHEY; CDR2 reads SVGAGI. V was trimmed by 3 bases and J by 13 bases, leaving 10 bases between them. The CDR3 loop spans 12 amino acids. In DNA form, the CDR3 reads TGTGCCAGCAGTTATCAAGGGGGGCCCCTCCACTTT. Translating gives CASSYQGGPLHF.

V usage is TRBV7-2 and J usage is TRBJ1-5; D gene ambiguous. CDR3 length: 13 amino acids. Deletions cut 2 bases from V and 4 bases from J, with 6 bases between. The germline V gene has CDR1 SGHTA and CDR2 FQGNSA. Here the CDR3 DNA reads TGTGCCAGCAGCTTACGGGTTAATCAGCCCCAGCATTTT. This encodes CASSLRVNQPQHF. Together with reference TRBV7-2 and TRBJ1-5, the CDR3 gives the full variable domain: GAGVSQSPSNKVTEKGKDVELRCDPISGHTALYWYRQSLGQGLEFLIYFQGNSAPDKSGLPSDRFSAERTGGSVSTLTIQRTQQEDSAVYLCASSLRVNQPQHFGDGTRLSIL.

The rearrangement joins TRBV7-9 to TRBJ1-2; TRBD1 matches at 7 bases. J gave up 6 bases and V 5 bases, and 9 bases lay outside the gene matches. The CDR3 consists of 14 residues. The V gene's germline CDR1 is SEHNR and CDR2 FQNEAQ (reference sequence). The CDR3 loop is CASSTGATSHGYTF. CDR3 coding DNA: TGTGCCAGCAGCACAGGGGCCACCTCCCATGGCTACACCTTC.

The V call is TRBV15, the J call TRBJ2-7; D gene unclear. CDR1 LNHNV and CDR2 YYDKDF come from the germline V gene (reference sequence). The length of the CDR3 is 13 residues. The V end lost 1 base, the J end lost 5 bases, and 9 bases lay between the germline ends. The CDR3 region is CATSRVGSHEQYF. The CDR3, as DNA: TGTGCCACCAGCAGAGTGGGGTCCCACGAGCAGTACTTC.

The chain links TRBV24-1 to TRBJ2-7, with 7 bases that match TRBD1. Unmatched junction bases numbered 2, after V lost 7 bases and J lost 3 bases. CDR1 is KGHDR and CDR2 is SFDVKD in the germline V gene. This CDR3 has 12 residues. DNA for the CDR3: TGTGCCACCAGCCGGGACAGCTACGAGCAGTACTTC. Encoded protein: CATSRDSYEQYF.

This clone was seen only once. The CDR3 region has the DNA TGCGCCAGCAGCTTGTGGGGTACTGATGATGAAAAACTGTTTTTT. This sequence encodes CASSLWGTDDEKLFF. J is TRBJ1-4 and V is TRBV5-1; D is ambiguous. CDR1 is SGHRS, CDR2 YFSETQ, per germline. V gave up 1 base and J gave up 6 bases, with 13 bases separating them. The CDR3 spans 15 residues.